The clone carrying this T cell receptor (beta chain) occurred a few times. Its specificity is unknown. This sample stems from a study of vaccination and CD4 T cells after COVID-19. Study information: Drawing of post-COVID samples took place a median roughly 100 days after diagnosis (range 35 to 161).

Treatment meaning: roughly 10-day PBMC culture with coronavirus spike peptide pools or control peptides (ViraFEST assay). Study findings and constraints: Median about 86% of reactive clones detected in convalescent patients emerged only post-vaccination.

Germline V CDR1 and CDR2: SNHLY, FYNNEI. This CDR3 spans 16 amino acids. Trimming stripped 4 bases from V and 0 bases from J, with 15 bases between. The Oncomine TCR Beta short-read assay sequenced DNA from cultured CD4+ T cells. TCRdb itself ran the PCR reads through MiXCR, one entry per CDR3 protein. The sample carries about 18,000 distinct CDR3 sequences, 40% to 50% recorded once. The chain links TRBV2 to TRBJ1-1; tentative D call: TRBD1 (6 bases). This material consisted of CD4+ T cells from blood, cultured in vitro, taken before SARS-CoV-2 vaccination. This receptor was obtained from a human donor who had recovered from COVID-19. CDR3 loop: CASSGGAGRMNTEAFF. The CDR3 DNA sequence: TGTGCCAGCAGTGGGGGGGCAGGGAGAATGAACACTGAAGCTTTCTTT.